One sample yielded the 27 T cell receptor beta chains listed below, sequenced in a study of blood T cell repertoires in COVID-19. Some clones are missing from TCRdb's copy, which holds only in-frame ones; the method was immunoSEQ multiplex PCR. Of fewer than 300,000 clones listed, around three quarters are singletons. Material for sequencing was peripheral blood. These receptors originate from an elderly woman with acute or convalescent COVID-19.

The J gene is TRBJ1-1, the V gene TRBV10-3; D unresolved. V was trimmed by 8 bases and J by 5 bases, leaving 12 bases between them. This CDR3 is built from 12 residues. Germline V CDR1 and CDR2: ENHRY, SYGVKD. CDR3 DNA sequence: TGTGCCATCCGGGGTACGGGGACTGAAGCTTTCTTT. This codes for CAIRGTGTEAFF.

The chain couples TRBV3-1 (or the pseudogene TRBV3-2) to TRBJ1-2, with 10 bases identical to TRBD1. The V gene end was trimmed by 5 bases and the J gene end by 4 bases; junction bases not matched to a gene: 4. CDR1 is LGHDT, CDR2 YNNKEL, per germline (reference sequence). The length of the CDR3 is 14 residues. DNA of the CDR3: TGTGCCAGCAGCACGACAGGGGGCGGCTATGGCTACACCTTC. Protein: CASSTTGGGYGYTF.

The table lists this clone with a count of one. The gene calls are TRBV3-1 (or the pseudogene TRBV3-2) and TRBJ2-1; D is undetermined. This CDR3 region has 13 residues. CDR1 is LGHDT, CDR2 YNNKEL, per germline (reference sequence). V lost 5 bases to trimming and J lost 6 bases, with 11 bases between them. The CDR3 here is CASSSPSRNEQFF. CDR3 nucleotides: TGTGCCAGCAGCTCTCCGTCCCGCAATGAGCAGTTCTTC.

This clone was detected a few times. This chain connects TRBV6-6 to TRBJ2-5; no firm D call. The germline V gene encodes CDR1 MNHNY and CDR2 SVGAGI (reference sequence). V lost 2 bases to trimming and J lost 1 base, with 8 bases between them. This CDR3 is built from 14 residues. CDR3 sequence reads: CASSYATVQETQYF. CDR3 nucleotide sequence: TGTGCCAGCAGTTACGCTACAGTCCAAGAGACCCAGTACTTC.

The chain uses TRBV18 and TRBJ1-4; 7 nucleotides match TRBD1. Germline trimming cut 6 bases from V and 1 base from J; bases unmatched to any gene: 11. Germline CDR1 reads KGHSH; CDR2 reads LQKENI. CDR3 length equals 17 residues. The CDR3 spells CASSAGQAGGTNEKLFF. DNA of the CDR3: TGTGCCAGCTCGGCCGGACAGGCCGGGGGAACTAATGAAAAACTGTTTTTT.

The chain is built from TRBV28 and TRBJ2-4, with a tentative D call TRBD2 (6 bases). The germline V gene has CDR1 MDHEN and CDR2 SYDVKM. This CDR3 is 19 amino acids long. Trimming stripped 3 bases from V and 0 bases from J, with 21 bases between. CDR3 residues: CASSFPANGGYLAKNIQYF. CDR3 coding DNA: TGTGCCAGCAGTTTCCCTGCCAACGGAGGGTACTTAGCCAAAAACATTCAGTACTTC.

The chain carries TRBV3-1 (or the pseudogene TRBV3-2) and TRBJ1-1; D may be TRBD1 (5 bases). Germline V gene sequence: CDR1 LGHDT, CDR2 YNNKEL (reference sequence). V was pared by 2 bases and J by 8 bases, with 9 bases between. This CDR3 contains 12 residues. In DNA, the CDR3 is TGTGCCAGCAGCCAATTAGGACAAGAAGCTTTCTTT. Its translation: CASSQLGQEAFF.

The gene calls are TRBV7-9 and TRBJ1-2; 9 nucleotides line up with TRBD1. This CDR3 region has 15 residues. Germline assignment: CDR1 SEHNR and CDR2 FQNEAQ (reference sequence). J lost 6 bases, V lost 5 bases, and 10 bases had no gene match. CDR3 coding DNA: TGTGCCAGCAGCCCCTTTGGACAGGGGATGAATGGCTACACCTTC. This sequence encodes CASSPFGQGMNGYTF.

This rearrangement joins TRBV5-4 to TRBJ2-6; D unresolved. Germline-derived CDR1 and CDR2 are SGHNT and YYREEE (reference sequence). There are 15 residues in the CDR3. Deletions cut 1 base from V and 2 bases from J, with 7 bases between. CDR3 in amino acids: CASSLQVTGANVLTF. The DNA of the CDR3 is TGTGCCAGCAGCTTGCAGGTTACTGGGGCCAACGTCCTGACTTTC.

For the CDR3, the DNA is TGTGCCATCAGAACGGACAGGGTGAACACTGAAGCTTTCTTT. Protein: CAIRTDRVNTEAFF. The chain recombines TRBV10-3 with TRBJ1-1; 8 bases agree with TRBD1. The CDR3 is made up of 14 amino acids. J lost 0 bases, V lost 6 bases, and 3 bases had no gene match. Looked up from germline, CDR1 is ENHRY and CDR2 is SYGVKD.

This clone appeared a single time. This rearrangement joins TRBV6-2 or TRBV6-3 to TRBJ2-5; 7 bases match TRBD1. Per germline, CDR1 MNHEY and CDR2 SVGEGT. The CDR3 has 14 residues. Unmatched junction bases numbered 7, after V lost 5 bases and J lost 4 bases. The CDR3 nucleotides are TGTGCCAGCAGTCACAGGGGTGATCGAGAGACCCAGTACTTC. Residues: CASSHRGDRETQYF.

The chain employs TRBV2 and TRBJ1-6; perhaps TRBD1 as D (5 bases). Germline assignment: CDR1 SNHLY and CDR2 FYNNEI. V shed 4 bases and J shed 2 bases, with 12 bases lying between them. The CDR3 spans 16 residues. In DNA form, the CDR3 reads TGTGCCAGCAGTGCCGACAGCCGAACCTATAATTCACCCCTCCACTTT. Translating it yields CASSADSRTYNSPLHF.

This rearrangement joins TRBV6-5 to TRBJ1-5; TRBD1 matches 10 bases. J was trimmed by 2 bases and V by 0 bases; bases with no gene match: 1. Germline values: CDR1 MNHEY, CDR2 SVGAGI. This CDR3 is 16 amino acids long. CDR3 DNA sequence: TGTGCCAGCAGTTACTCAGGGACAGGGGGCAATCAGCCCCAGCATTTT. Protein sequence: CASSYSGTGGNQPQHF.

As regards this clone: Other DNA sequences in this specimen translate into the identical CDR3. J is TRBJ1-4 and V is TRBV5-1, with TRBD1 matching over 11 bases. The ends lost 3 bases at V and 3 bases at J; junction bases unmatched: 1. The CDR3 length is 15 residues. The germline V gene encodes CDR1 SGHRS and CDR2 YFSETQ. This chain's CDR3 is CASSSGQGANEKLFF. The CDR3 bases are TGCGCCAGCAGCTCGGGACAGGGGGCTAATGAAAAACTGTTTTTT.

The gene calls are TRBV5-4 and TRBJ2-3; 12 bases agree with TRBD2. With V trimmed by 3 bases and J by 4 bases, 3 bases remained unmatched. The germline CDR1 and CDR2 sequences are SGHNT and YYREEE (reference sequence). The CDR3 sequence is 15 residues long. In DNA, the CDR3 is TGTGCCAGCAGCTCAGCTAGCGGGGGGGCAGATACGCAGTATTTT. It specifies CASSSASGGADTQYF.

The sample holds one count of this clone. The V call is TRBV5-4, the J call TRBJ2-2, with a possible D match to TRBD1 (6 bases). Trimming removed 4 bases from V and 4 bases from J, with 11 bases in between. The CDR3 is made up of 14 amino acids. In germline, CDR1 is SGHNT, CDR2 YYREEE (reference sequence). The CDR3 is CASSGGLLTGELFF. The CDR3 coding sequence is TGTGCCAGCAGCGGGGGCCTTCTCACCGGGGAGCTGTTTTTT.

This clone was seen only once. CDR3 sequence reads: CASSLSGQGNTDTQYF. CDR3 nucleotide sequence: TGTGCCAGCAGCTTGTCGGGACAGGGTAACACAGATACGCAGTATTTT. V usage is TRBV11-2 and J usage is TRBJ2-3; 9 bases map to TRBD1. The V gene's germline CDR1 is SGHAT and CDR2 FQNNGV. The length of the CDR3 is 16 residues. Losses at the gene ends were 3 bases for V and 2 bases for J; bases not matched to a gene: 6.

This chain uses TRBV24-1 with TRBJ1-5; D is undetermined. Trimming took off 1 base at V and 1 base at J, with 16 bases between the two ends. This CDR3 contains 18 residues. Germline V gives CDR1 KGHDR, CDR2 SFDVKD. The chain's CDR3 is CATSDFFMEAPSNQPQHF. The CDR3 DNA follows: TGTGCCACCAGTGATTTTTTTATGGAGGCCCCGAGCAATCAGCCCCAGCATTTT.

The V gene is TRBV5-1, the J gene TRBJ2-1; the D is unclear. The CDR3 spans 15 residues. CDR1 and CDR2 from the germline V gene are SGHRS and YFSETQ. Trimming took 0 bases from V and 0 from J, leaving 7 bases between them. The CDR3 DNA reads TGCGCCAGCAGCTTGGTGGCTAGCTCCTACAATGAGCAGTTCTTC. The encoded protein is CASSLVASSYNEQFF.

This clone has at least ten counts. The V call is TRBV15, the J call TRBJ2-7; 9 bases map to TRBD1. Germline CDR1 LNHNV, CDR2 YYDKDF (reference sequence). V lost 1 base and J lost 0; bases outside the gene matches: 13. The CDR3 runs to 19 residues. CDR3 in amino acids: CATSRVPGQGSSHSYEQYF. As DNA, the CDR3 is TGTGCCACCAGCAGAGTCCCGGGACAGGGCTCTTCGCACTCCTACGAGCAGTACTTC.

The genes are TRBV23-1 and TRBJ2-7; 9 positions match TRBD1. TRBV23-1 is an open reading frame, and its role is uncertain. This CDR3 spans 13 amino acids. After removal of 8 bases from V and 2 bases from J, the junction contained 4 bases not matched to a gene. As DNA, the CDR3 is TGCGCCAGCCCGCGGACAGGGGCCTACGAGCAGTACTTC. Its protein is CASPRTGAYEQYF.

The table lists this clone with a count of one. V usage is TRBV27 and J usage is TRBJ2-1; TRBD2 agrees at 10 bases. Per germline, CDR1 MNHEY and CDR2 SMNVEV (reference sequence). V gave up 4 bases and J gave up 2 bases; unmatched junction bases: 2. The CDR3 extends over 15 amino acids. The CDR3 is CASSYSGGAYNEQFF. The CDR3 DNA follows: TGTGCCAGCAGTTACAGCGGGGGGGCCTACAATGAGCAGTTCTTC.

In nucleotides, the CDR3 is TGTGCCAGTAGCGAACTCGGGGGGGCGGGAGAGACCCAGTACTTC. Translated, it gives CASSELGGAGETQYF. This rearrangement joins TRBV19 to TRBJ2-5; 8 bases match TRBD2. CDR1 and CDR2 (germline): LNHDA, SQIVND (reference sequence). V shed 6 bases, J shed 4 bases, and the junction held 10 bases outside the gene matches. There are 15 residues in the CDR3. Drawing the rest from reference TRBV19 and TRBJ2-5, the complete variable domain is DGGITQSPKYLFRKEGQNVTLSCEQNLNHDAMYWYRQDPGQGLRLIYYSQIVNDFQKGDIAEGYSVSREKKESFPLTVTSAQKNPTAFYLCASSELGGAGETQYFGPGTRLLVL.

The V gene is TRBV2, the J gene TRBJ1-1; 7 positions agree with TRBD1. There are 14 residues in the CDR3. Trimming took 5 bases from V and 6 from J; bases not matched to a gene: 9. Looked up from germline, CDR1 is SNHLY and CDR2 is FYNNEI. This CDR3 is CASSTGVPGAEAFF. For the CDR3, the DNA is TGTGCCAGCAGTACAGGGGTGCCAGGCGCTGAAGCTTTCTTT.

The chain is built from TRBV9 and TRBJ2-3, with 10 bases aligning to TRBD2. V gave up 3 bases and J gave up 6 bases; unmatched junction bases: 10. Germline CDR1 reads SGDLS; CDR2 reads YYNGEE. The CDR3 consists of 16 residues. The CDR3 DNA is TGTGCCAGCAGCGGCCTCGGGACTAGCGAGTCGGATACGCAGTATTTT. Residues: CASSGLGTSESDTQYF. The variable domain in full, completed from reference TRBV9 and TRBJ2-3, reads DSGVTQTPKHLITATGQRVTLRCSPRSGDLSVYWYQQSLDQGLQFLIQYYNGEERAKGNILERFSAQQFPDLHSELNLSSLELGDSALYFCASSGLGTSESDTQYFGPGTRLTVL.

V gene TRBV19 combines with J gene TRBJ2-7, with D possibly TRBD1 on 6 matching bases. Trimming left V 2 bases short and J 12 bases short, with 23 bases between. CDR3 length equals 15 residues. In germline, CDR1 is LNHDA, CDR2 SQIVND (reference sequence). CDR3 coding DNA: TGTGCCAGTAGTATATCGGCGGTAGACAGGAATCAAGTGTACTTC. This codes for CASSISAVDRNQVYF.

The chain recombines TRBV11-2 with TRBJ1-2, with D possibly matching TRBD1 (6 bases). This CDR3 comprises 17 residues. V was cut by 3 bases and J by 0 bases, with 17 bases left in between. Looked up from germline, CDR1 is SGHAT and CDR2 is FQNNGV. CDR3 amino acids: CASSLRQAQSSNYGYTF. The CDR3 bases are TGTGCCAGCAGCTTGCGACAGGCACAATCATCTAACTATGGCTACACCTTC.